This T cell receptor beta chain was observed in a study of monozygotic twins with inflammatory bowel disease. CDR3 size: 13 residues. Points on this clonotype: The antigen is not known.

Study observations and caveats: The analysis yielded no support for one strong signal or clonotype associated with IBD. What may have added variability to patient repertoires is that immunosuppressive treatments differed.

Researchers used template switching to add UMIs featuring a 6-nucleotide sample barcode. TCRdb processed the 5' RACE reads again and assigns one entry to each CDR3 protein, with no DNA. This sample's table reports about 450,000 distinct CDR3 sequences. This receptor was identified in a human donor with ulcerative colitis or Crohn's disease, or a healthy co-twin of an affected twin (not recorded which). The rearrangement joins TRBV12-3 or TRBV12-4 to TRBJ2-2; TCRdb returns TRBD1, unconfirmable since there is no DNA. Sequencing input: blood. CDR3 loop: CACRQLNTGELFF.